These 8 T cell receptor beta chains were sequenced from one sample in a study of shared clonotypes between healthy human individuals. Repertoires were generated with immunoSEQ multiplex PCR, while TCRdb's copy carries only in-frame clones and drops some. The sample records 600,000 to 800,000 clones, 55% to 75% being singletons. Sequencing was done on a sample of memory CD4+ T cells sorted from blood. The subset is: CD45RA-negative fraction. The receptors originated from a woman younger than 45 in good health.

This clone was seen a few times. CDR3 amino acids: CASARDRGFREQFF. CDR3 in DNA: TGTGCCAGCGCCCGGGACAGGGGGTTCCGTGAGCAGTTCTTC. The V call is TRBV28, the J call TRBJ2-1; 11 positions agree with TRBD1. The CDR3 runs 14 residues. The V gene end was trimmed by 8 bases and the J gene end by 9 bases; junction bases not matched to a gene: 9. From germline, CDR1 is MDHEN and CDR2 SYDVKM.

This clone was seen at least ten times. The chain is built from TRBV19 and TRBJ1-1, with TRBD1 matching over 7 bases. Trimming removed 4 bases from V and 11 bases from J; junction bases left unmatched: 19. Germline CDR1 and CDR2: LNHDA and SQIVND (reference sequence). The CDR3 extends over 16 amino acids. The CDR3 is CASSKAQGDVLLWAFF. Here the CDR3 DNA reads TGTGCCAGTAGTAAAGCCCAGGGGGATGTACTGTTATGGGCTTTCTTT.

The J gene is TRBJ1-5, the V gene TRBV7-6, with TRBD1 as a possible D gene (5 bases). Trimming took off 5 bases at V and 5 bases at J, with 13 bases between the two ends. CDR1 and CDR2 (germline): SGHVS, FNYEAQ. CDR3 length: 14 amino acids. The CDR3, as DNA: TGTGCCAGCAGCCAATGGGGGGGGTATCAGCCCCAGCATTTT. It yields the protein CASSQWGGYQPQHF.

There are many counts of this clone. The chain is built from TRBV6-1 and TRBJ2-7, with 11 bases that match TRBD1. Germline values: CDR1 MNHNS, CDR2 SASEGT. With V trimmed by 5 bases and J by 4 bases, 7 bases remained unmatched. This CDR3 is 15 amino acids long. CDR3 loop: CASSQPGQGGYEQYF. CDR3 sequence (DNA): TGTGCCAGCAGTCAGCCGGGACAGGGGGGGTACGAGCAGTACTTC.

The count of this clone is one. J is TRBJ2-3 and V is TRBV28; 7 nucleotides match TRBD2. The CDR3 extends over 14 amino acids. Germline V gene data show CDR1 as MDHEN and CDR2 as SYDVKM. Trimming removed 2 bases from V and 5 bases from J; junction bases left unmatched: 4. As DNA, the CDR3 is TGTGCCAGCAGTTTAACTAGCGATCGAGATACGCAGTATTTT. This encodes CASSLTSDRDTQYF. Supplemented by reference TRBV28 and TRBJ2-3, the full variable domain reads DVKVTQSSRYLVKRTGEKVFLECVQDMDHENMFWYRQDPGLGLRLIYFSYDVKMKEKGDIPEGYSVSREKKERFSLILESASTNQTSMYLCASSLTSDRDTQYFGPGTRLTVL.

The rearrangement links TRBV9 to TRBJ2-4; unclear D gene. Trimming pared 4 bases from V and 6 bases from J, leaving 17 bases between. The CDR3 spans 15 residues. Germline V CDR1 and CDR2: SGDLS, YYNGEE. CDR3 in DNA: TGTGCCAGCAGCCTATATTCCACCCTACCAAACATTCAGTACTTC. This codes for CASSLYSTLPNIQYF.

This rearrangement joins TRBV5-1 to TRBJ1-3; D ambiguous. Looked up from germline, CDR1 is SGHRS and CDR2 is YFSETQ. The CDR3 length is 16 residues. V was cut by 1 base and J by 1 base, with 12 bases left in between. CDR3 in amino acids: CASSLLGPLSGNTIYF. The CDR3 DNA reads TGCGCCAGCAGCTTGCTCGGCCCCCTGTCTGGAAACACCATATATTTT.

This chain joins TRBV4-2 and TRBJ2-3, with D possibly matching TRBD2 (6 bases). The V end was cut by 0 bases, the J end by 4 bases, with 14 bases between. The CDR3 is 16 residues long. Germline V CDR1 and CDR2: LGHNA, YNFKEQ. The CDR3 loop is CASSQDTGVDPDTQYF. Here the CDR3 DNA reads TGTGCCAGCAGCCAAGACACGGGAGTGGATCCAGATACGCAGTATTTT.